These 15 T cell receptor beta chains originate from one sample sequenced in a study of spatial heterogeneity in lung cancer. This sample's time point: blood at routine non-recurrence follow-up after resection. TCRdb re-analysed the 5' RACE reads in MiXCR, keeping a single row per CDR3 protein. This sample has around 70,000 distinct CDR3 sequences, with around 8.9% found just once. The material was PBMCs, obtained at follow-up. The origin of the receptors is a female donor with early-stage non-small cell lung cancer.

The CDR3 here is CASSPLRSGDYNEQFF. The DNA for the CDR3 is TGTGCCAGCAGCCCCCTCCGAAGCGGTGACTACAATGAGCAGTTCTTC. The chain has TRBV11-2 and TRBJ2-1; TRBD2 is a possible D gene (5 bases). The CDR3 consists of 16 residues. CDR1 SGHAT and CDR2 FQNNGV come from the germline V gene. V lost 5 bases and J lost 3, with 17 bases in between.

This clonotype appeared many times. This CDR3 is CASSQGSSYGYTF. Here the CDR3 DNA reads TGCGCCAGCAGCCAAGGTTCGTCCTATGGCTACACCTTC. This sequence joins TRBV4-1 and TRBJ1-2; no definite D call. Looked up from germline, CDR1 is MGHRA and CDR2 is YSYEKL. Trimming cost V 1 base and J 4 bases, with 7 bases left between them. This CDR3 is built from 13 residues.

This clonotype came up many times. Written as DNA, the CDR3 is TGCAGTGCAGCCCAGCGGGAAGAGACCCAGTACTTC. Its protein is CSAAQREETQYF. V gene TRBV20-1 combines with J gene TRBJ2-5; TRBD2 is a possible D gene (6 bases). Germline V gives CDR1 DFQATT, CDR2 SNEGSKA (reference sequence). The CDR3 is 12 residues long. The V end was cut by 6 bases, the J end by 3 bases, with 11 bases between.

The chain recombines TRBV6-6 with TRBJ1-5, with D uncertain. CDR3 length equals 12 residues. V was trimmed by 10 bases and J by 7 bases, leaving 14 bases between them. The germline V gene encodes CDR1 MNHNY and CDR2 SVGAGI (reference sequence). The chain's CDR3 is CATSRQEQPQHF. The CDR3, as DNA: TGTGCCACCTCGAGGCAGGAACAGCCCCAGCATTTT.

A word on this clonotype: A much larger clone sits a single nucleotide away, making a read error possible. The chain has TRBV18 and TRBJ1-2, with D maybe TRBD1 (5 bases). There are 13 residues in the CDR3. Germline lookup yields CDR1 KGHSH and CDR2 LQKENI. CDR3 sequence reads: CTSSPETDYGYTF. In nucleotides, the CDR3 is TGTACCAGCTCACCTGAGACAGACTATGGCTACACCTTC.

In its sample, this clonotype was seen many times. As DNA, the CDR3 is TGTGCCAGCAGCTTAGCCCCAGGGATGAACACTGAAGCTTTCTTT. As protein: CASSLAPGMNTEAFF. The genes are TRBV7-3 and TRBJ1-1; TRBD1 might be the D (5 bases). The germline gives CDR1 SGHTA, CDR2 FQGTGA. The V and J ends lost 2 bases and 0 bases respectively, with 10 bases between them. The CDR3 contains 15 residues.

In this sample, this clonotype turned up many times. This chain uses TRBV28 with TRBJ2-4, with TRBD2 matching 8 bases. The CDR3 loop spans 14 amino acids. V trimming: 5 bases; J trimming: 9 bases; junction bases outside the gene matches: 9. Germline CDR1 and CDR2: MDHEN and SYDVKM. The CDR3 here is CASSLSGTSFIQYF. As DNA, the CDR3 is TGTGCCAGCAGTCTCTCCGGGACTAGTTTCATTCAGTACTTC. Combining the CDR3 with reference TRBV28 and TRBJ2-4 gives the whole variable domain DVKVTQSSRYLVKRTGEKVFLECVQDMDHENMFWYRQDPGLGLRLIYFSYDVKMKEKGDIPEGYSVSREKKERFSLILESASTNQTSMYLCASSLSGTSFIQYFGAGTRLSVL.

This clonotype was seen at least ten times. The chain carries TRBV7-9 and TRBJ2-1; 7 positions match TRBD1. The length of the CDR3 is 13 residues. Germline CDR1 is SEHNR and CDR2 is FQNEAQ (reference sequence). With V trimmed by 5 bases and J by 6 bases, 4 bases remained unmatched. Written as DNA, the CDR3 is TGTGCCAGCAGCCCGGGACAGACCAATGAGCAGTTCTTC. Amino acid sequence: CASSPGQTNEQFF.

The CDR3 is CASSRRLPLDTGELFF. The CDR3 coding sequence is TGTGCCAGCAGTCGACGACTGCCATTAGACACCGGGGAGCTGTTTTTT. The gene calls are TRBV6-2 or TRBV6-3 and TRBJ2-2; no clear D gene. The CDR3 sequence is 16 residues long. CDR1 and CDR2 from the germline V gene are MNHEY and SVGEGT. Trimming left V 5 bases short and J 3 bases short, with 16 bases between.

This clonotype was picked up many times. A junction boundary mismatches the germline segment, possibly from a read error. The chain recombines TRBV7-7 with TRBJ2-1, with D perhaps TRBD1 (6 bases). The germline V gene encodes CDR1 SSHAT and CDR2 FNYEAQ (reference sequence). The CDR3 loop spans 16 amino acids. The CDR3 DNA reads TGTGCTAGCAGCTTAGAGACAGGCGGGTCCTACAATGAGCAGTTCTTC. Protein sequence: CASSLETGGSYNEQFF.

This clonotype was seen many times. The genes are TRBV7-3 and TRBJ2-3; the D is unclear. Germline V lookup: CDR1 SGHTA, CDR2 FQGTGA. The V and J ends lost 6 bases and 0 bases respectively, with 4 bases between them. CDR3 length: 12 amino acids. CDR3 protein: CASSQSTDTQYF. In nucleotides, the CDR3 is TGTGCCAGCAGTCAAAGCACAGATACGCAGTATTTT.

This clonotype was observed at least ten times. This chain joins TRBV28 and TRBJ1-2, with D possibly matching TRBD1 (5 bases). Trimming pared 6 bases from V and 6 bases from J, leaving 14 bases between. Germline V gene data show CDR1 as MDHEN and CDR2 as SYDVKM. The CDR3 covers 13 residues. The CDR3 region is CASSTRTTDGYTF. The CDR3 DNA reads TGTGCCAGCAGCACTCGGACAACCGATGGCTACACCTTC.

The chain carries TRBV20-1 and TRBJ2-2, with D unresolved. The germline CDR1 and CDR2 sequences are DFQATT and SNEGSKA (reference sequence). The CDR3 has 14 amino acids. V shed 6 bases and J shed 4 bases, with 15 bases lying between them. The CDR3 DNA reads as TGCAGTGCGCCAGACCGGGCCATCACCGGGGAGCTGTTTTTT. Translation gives CSAPDRAITGELFF.

This clonotype was counted at least ten times. V is TRBV7-9 and J is TRBJ2-1; D uncertain. This CDR3 has 11 amino acids. The germline V gene encodes CDR1 SEHNR and CDR2 FQNEAQ (reference sequence). For the CDR3, the DNA is TGTGGAGGCGGTAGCTACAATGAGCAGTTCTTC. Its protein product is CGGGSYNEQFF.

The V call is TRBV6-1, the J call TRBJ2-1; D is uncertain. Germline values: CDR1 MNHNS, CDR2 SASEGT. This CDR3 is built from 11 residues. Trimming took off 8 bases at V and 7 bases at J, with 9 bases between the two ends. CDR3 coding DNA: TGTGCCAGCTGGGAATTGAATGAGCAGTTCTTC. This translates into CASWELNEQFF.